The 17 T cell receptor beta chains below all came from one sample that was sequenced in a study of shared clonotypes between healthy human individuals. Measured with immunoSEQ multiplex PCR; TCRdb has only the in-frame clones, and not every one. Among hundreds of thousands of clones, 70% to 80% were seen once, and the ten largest hold 9.5% to 15%. The material sequenced was PBMCs. These receptors all stem from a woman between 40 and 55 years old in good health. Some clones in this sample may be carry-over from other donors' samples.

V usage is TRBV14 and J usage is TRBJ2-1, with 8 nucleotides matching TRBD2. The CDR3 sequence is 15 residues long. From germline, CDR1 is SGHDN and CDR2 FVKESK. After removal of 0 bases from V and 9 bases from J, the junction contained 7 bases not matched to a gene. CDR3: CASSQEAGLEVEQFF. CDR3 DNA: TGTGCCAGCAGCCAAGAAGCGGGACTAGAGGTTGAGCAGTTCTTC. The full variable domain, completed using reference TRBV14 and TRBJ2-1, is EAGVTQFPSHSVIEKGQTVTLRCDPISGHDNLYWYRRVMGKEIKFLLHFVKESKQDESGMPNNRFLAERTGGTYSTLKVQPAELEDSGVYFCASSQEAGLEVEQFFGPGTRLTVL.

V is TRBV6-5 and J is TRBJ2-5, with 7 bases identical to TRBD2. The better agreement between TRBJ2-7 and the DNA end casts doubt on the J call. The CDR3 runs to 13 residues. Looked up from germline, CDR1 is MNHEY and CDR2 is SVGAGI. CDR3 sequence reads: CASRASGTYEQYF. In DNA, the CDR3 is TGTGCCAGCAGGGCTAGCGGAACCTACGAGCAGTACTTC.

This chain uses TRBV11-2 with TRBJ1-2; weak D call: TRBD1 (6 bases). V shed 5 bases and J shed 1 base, with 14 bases lying between them. CDR1 is SGHAT, CDR2 FQNNGV, per germline. This CDR3 comprises 15 residues. The CDR3 here is CASSPLQGRNYGYTF. DNA of the CDR3: TGTGCCAGCAGCCCGTTACAGGGCCGTAACTATGGCTACACCTTC.

J is TRBJ2-1 and V is TRBV7-3; 10 nucleotides align to TRBD2. This CDR3 has 14 residues. V lost 4 bases, J lost 8 bases, and 5 bases stayed unmatched. Germline CDR1 SGHTA, CDR2 FQGTGA. CDR3 nucleotides: TGTGCCAGCAGCTCGGGACTAGCGCGCGATGAGCAGTTCTTC. Its translation is CASSSGLARDEQFF.

The chain employs TRBV9 and TRBJ1-3, with D unclear. CDR1 and CDR2 from the germline V gene are SGDLS and YYNGEE. The CDR3 consists of 15 residues. V lost 4 bases and J 0 bases, leaving 11 bases between the germline ends. CDR3 bases: TGTGCCAGCAGCAATCAGGAGAGCTCTGGAAACACCATATATTTT. It is translated as CASSNQESSGNTIYF.

The chain links TRBV28 to TRBJ2-3; weak D call: TRBD2 (6 bases). The ends were cut back, 5 bases at V and 5 bases at J, with 14 bases in the middle. The CDR3 covers 14 residues. The germline V gene has CDR1 MDHEN and CDR2 SYDVKM. CDR3 bases: TGTGCCAGCAGTCCCTCGGGGGTTATAGATACGCAGTATTTT. Its translation is CASSPSGVIDTQYF.

This clone came up a few times. The gene calls are TRBV28 and TRBJ2-1; 7 positions match TRBD1. The V gene's germline CDR1 is MDHEN and CDR2 SYDVKM. This CDR3 spans 15 amino acids. V dropped 7 bases and J dropped 10; count of bases not matched to a gene: 16. CDR3 protein: CASNDGGLEGAEQFF. The DNA for the CDR3 is TGTGCCAGCAACGACGGTGGACTTGAGGGGGCGGAGCAGTTCTTC.

This clone occurred a few times. The chain links TRBV5-6 to TRBJ2-5; the match to TRBD1 covers 8 bases. This CDR3 is built from 12 residues. Germline loops: CDR1 SGHDT, CDR2 YYEEEE. J was trimmed by 11 bases and V by 5 bases; bases with no gene match: 8. The DNA for the CDR3 is TGTGCCAGCAGTGGACAGGGTGGTGAGCAGTACTTC. As protein: CASSGQGGEQYF.

The V call is TRBV10-3, the J call TRBJ2-5; 8 nucleotides line up with TRBD1. CDR1 and CDR2 from the germline V gene are ENHRY and SYGVKD. The J segment lost 4 bases and the V segment lost 3 bases, leaving 1 base of the junction unmatched. The CDR3 runs to 13 residues. CDR3: CAISDGQGETQYF. CDR3 nucleotide sequence: TGTGCCATCAGTGATGGACAGGGAGAGACCCAGTACTTC.

In regard to this clone: A read error may be the cause here, since a much bigger clone is one base away. The chain combines TRBV29-1 with TRBJ1-4; no reliable D call. CDR1 SQVTM and CDR2 ANQGSEA come from the germline V gene. The CDR3 runs to 12 residues. As DNA, the CDR3 is TGCAGCGCTGGGTGGGCGGGTGAAAGACTGTTTTTT. Its translation is CSAGWAGERLFF.

J is TRBJ2-7 and V is TRBV28, with D unclear. The CDR3 covers 15 residues. V was shortened by 6 bases and J by 2 bases, with 17 bases between the two germline ends. Germline CDR1 reads MDHEN; CDR2 reads SYDVKM. For the CDR3, the DNA is TGTGCCAGCAGCCCGCCCGGTGGGCTGACCTACGAGCAGTACTTC. Translation: CASSPPGGLTYEQYF.

The V call is TRBV19, the J call TRBJ2-7; D possibly corresponds to TRBD2 (6 bases). The CDR3 is 15 residues long. CDR1 and CDR2 (germline): LNHDA, SQIVND (reference sequence). V lost 5 bases and J lost 2, with 16 bases in between. The CDR3 region has the DNA TGTGCCAGTAGTTTGGGGGGAGGCCCCACCTACGAGCAGTACTTC. This sequence encodes CASSLGGGPTYEQYF.

This clone has a handful of counts. The rearrangement joins TRBV21-1 to TRBJ2-4; the tabulated D call, TRBD2, remains unverified against the DNA. TRBV21-1 is a pseudogene. The CDR3 loop spans 15 amino acids. The CDR3 nucleotides read TGTGCCAGCAGCAAAGGTAGTCGCGAGCCGGGCATTCAGTACTTC. Amino acids: CASSKGSREPGIQYF.

The chain combines TRBV7-9 with TRBJ2-1; 7 bases are shared with TRBD2. Germline values: CDR1 SEHNR, CDR2 FQNEAQ (reference sequence). This CDR3 region has 14 residues. V lost 5 bases to trimming and J lost 6 bases; unmatched junction nucleotides: 7. The CDR3 loop reads CASSPPGGSNEQFF. The CDR3 DNA is TGTGCCAGCAGCCCCCCGGGCGGGAGCAATGAGCAGTTCTTC.

This chain links TRBV19 with TRBJ2-2; 7 positions match TRBD1. Germline loops: CDR1 LNHDA, CDR2 SQIVND (reference sequence). J gave up 0 bases and V 5 bases, and 9 bases lay outside the gene matches. This CDR3 has 17 amino acids. The CDR3 loop reads CASSPIKGQSNTGELFF. CDR3 coding DNA: TGTGCCAGTAGTCCTATAAAGGGACAGTCGAACACCGGGGAGCTGTTTTTT.

J is TRBJ2-7 and V is TRBV5-1, with D perhaps matching TRBD2 (5 bases). Trimming took off 4 bases at V and 2 bases at J, with 10 bases between the two ends. Germline CDR1 reads SGHRS; CDR2 reads YFSETQ. This CDR3 has 13 amino acids. The CDR3, as DNA: TGCGCCAGCAGCCCGGAGAGGGCCTACGAGCAGTACTTC. It is translated as CASSPERAYEQYF. Supplemented by reference TRBV5-1 and TRBJ2-7, the full variable domain reads KAGVTQTPRYLIKTRGQQVTLSCSPISGHRSVSWYQQTPGQGLQFLFEYFSETQRNKGNFPGRFSGRQFSNSRSEMNVSTLELGDSALYLCASSPERAYEQYFGPGTRLTVT.

V is TRBV6-4 and J is TRBJ2-7; 9 bases are shared with TRBD2. V trimming: 2 bases; J trimming: 2 bases; junction bases outside the gene matches: 7. This CDR3 has 16 residues. Germline values: CDR1 MRHNA, CDR2 SNTAGT. CDR3 protein: CASSDRLAGRTYEQYF. For the CDR3, the DNA is TGTGCCAGCAGTGACCGGCTAGCGGGAAGAACCTACGAGCAGTACTTC.